The 21 T cell receptor beta chains presented below share a single source sample, sequenced in a study of blood T cell repertoires in COVID-19. Only in-frame clones appear in the TCRdb table, and some are missing; sequencing was by immunoSEQ multiplex PCR. The table has some 330,000 clones, around nine tenths seen once. The sample taken for sequencing was peripheral blood. Receptor source: a woman in her 50s with active or convalescent COVID-19.

The chain joins TRBV25-1 to TRBJ1-2, with TRBD1 as a possible D gene (5 bases). Germline CDR1 is MGHDK and CDR2 is SYGVNS. Deletions cut 4 bases from V and 6 bases from J, with 15 bases between. The CDR3 runs to 14 residues. CDR3 sequence: CASSAFPGGDGYTF. Here the CDR3 DNA reads TGTGCCAGCAGTGCCTTCCCCGGGGGGGATGGCTACACCTTC.

The chain carries TRBV4-2 and TRBJ2-2; D call uncertain. CDR3 length equals 14 residues. From germline, CDR1 is LGHNA and CDR2 YNFKEQ. Trimming removed 2 bases from V and 1 base from J, with 5 bases in between. CDR3 sequence: CASSQSGNTGELFF. The DNA for the CDR3 is TGTGCCAGCAGCCAATCAGGGAACACCGGGGAGCTGTTTTTT.

This chain joins TRBV3-1 (or the pseudogene TRBV3-2) and TRBJ1-2; the match to TRBD1 covers 10 bases. V dropped 6 bases and J dropped 6; count of bases not matched to a gene: 10. The CDR3 contains 15 residues. Germline CDR1 and CDR2: LGHDT and YNNKEL (reference sequence). DNA of the CDR3: TGTGCCAGCAGTGACTACGGGACAGGGGTCGATGGCTACACCTTC. Amino acid sequence: CASSDYGTGVDGYTF.

The V call is TRBV28, the J call TRBJ2-3; D possibly corresponds to TRBD2 (6 bases). CDR1 and CDR2 from the germline V gene are MDHEN and SYDVKM. Trimming removed 4 bases at V and 2 bases at J, with 16 bases between. This CDR3 spans 16 amino acids. CDR3: CASSSEGRAFTDTQYF. The CDR3 nucleotides read TGTGCCAGCAGTTCGGAGGGGCGGGCCTTCACAGATACGCAGTATTTT.

This sequence joins TRBV28 and TRBJ1-4; D is unresolved. Germline V lookup: CDR1 MDHEN, CDR2 SYDVKM. The germline V and J ends were trimmed by 4 bases and 2 bases, with 14 bases remaining between them. The CDR3 sequence is 16 residues long. This CDR3 reads CASSSPQWRTNEKLFF. CDR3 DNA sequence: TGTGCCAGCAGTTCACCCCAGTGGAGGACTAATGAAAAACTGTTTTTT.

The chain links TRBV4-1 to TRBJ2-1; possible D gene TRBD2, 6 bases. Germline lookup yields CDR1 MGHRA and CDR2 YSYEKL. CDR3 length equals 15 residues. V gave up 0 bases and J gave up 0 bases, with 6 bases separating them. CDR3 region: CASSQEGLSYNEQFF. For the CDR3, the DNA is TGCGCCAGCAGCCAAGAGGGACTCTCCTACAATGAGCAGTTCTTC.

The chain carries TRBV6-5 and TRBJ1-1; D ambiguous. The CDR3 is made up of 12 amino acids. The germline V and J ends were trimmed by 2 bases and 11 bases, with 12 bases remaining between them. In germline, CDR1 is MNHEY, CDR2 SVGAGI. CDR3 nucleotide sequence: TGTGCCAGCAGTTACGGGCGGACTGCTGCTTTCTTT. Translated: CASSYGRTAAFF.

This rearrangement joins TRBV7-9 to TRBJ1-4, with 9 bases aligning to TRBD1. With V trimmed by 3 bases and J by 6 bases, 5 bases remained unmatched. The germline V gene encodes CDR1 SEHNR and CDR2 FQNEAQ (reference sequence). This CDR3 contains 15 residues. The chain's CDR3 is CASSFLGQGDEKLFF. The CDR3 DNA reads as TGTGCCAGCAGCTTCTTGGGACAGGGAGATGAAAAACTGTTTTTT.

The chain combines TRBV29-1 with TRBJ1-2, with D maybe TRBD1 (6 bases). Trimming stripped 7 bases from V and 5 bases from J, with 17 bases between. CDR1 is SQVTM, CDR2 ANQGSEA, per germline. This CDR3 spans 13 amino acids. Here the CDR3 reads CSAVGGARYGYTF. The CDR3 nucleotides read TGCAGCGCCGTTGGGGGCGCAAGGTATGGCTACACCTTC.

The J gene is TRBJ1-2, the V gene TRBV25-1, with D possibly being TRBD1 (5 bases). The germline V gene encodes CDR1 MGHDK and CDR2 SYGVNS. The germline V and J ends were trimmed by 6 bases and 2 bases, with 13 bases remaining between them. The CDR3 length is 14 residues. DNA for the CDR3: TGTGCCAGCAGAGGTGGCAGGGAAAACTATGGCTACACCTTC. Translated: CASRGGRENYGYTF.

The chain is built from TRBV5-5 and TRBJ1-6, with TRBD1 matching over 9 bases. Germline CDR1 is SGHKS and CDR2 is YYEKEE (reference sequence). Trimming removed 3 bases from V and 7 bases from J; junction bases left unmatched: 8. This CDR3 is 16 amino acids long. The CDR3 DNA is TGTGCCAGCAGCTCCCTGACAGGGGGATCGAATTCACCCCTCCACTTT. This codes for CASSSLTGGSNSPLHF.

The chain recombines TRBV7-8 with TRBJ2-1; TRBD2 aligns across 10 bases. The V gene's germline CDR1 is SGHVS and CDR2 FQNEAQ. The CDR3 has 15 residues. Losses at the gene ends were 3 bases for V and 7 bases for J; bases not matched to a gene: 6. The DNA for the CDR3 is TGTGCCAGCAGCTTCCTAGCGGGAGTTCGGAATGAGCAGTTCTTC. This encodes CASSFLAGVRNEQFF.

This chain joins TRBV6-4 and TRBJ2-1; TRBD2 might be the D (6 bases). Germline CDR1 is MRHNA and CDR2 is SNTAGT. The CDR3 totals 16 residues. V lost 6 bases and J 3 bases, leaving 18 bases between the germline ends. The CDR3 DNA reads as TGTGCCAGCAGCGTGGACTTCCTGGGGGGCTACAATGAGCAGTTCTTC. Encoded protein: CASSVDFLGGYNEQFF.

The chain employs TRBV18 and TRBJ2-1; 7 bases are a match to TRBD1. The ends lost 4 bases at V and 7 bases at J; junction bases unmatched: 4. Germline-derived CDR1 and CDR2 are KGHSH and LQKENI. The CDR3 length is 13 residues. The CDR3 DNA is TGTGCCAGCTCACGACCGACAGGGAATGAGCAGTTCTTC. Its protein is CASSRPTGNEQFF.

J is TRBJ1-2 and V is TRBV7-3; D call uncertain. The CDR3 spans 14 residues. V gave up 5 bases and J gave up 2 bases, with 12 bases separating them. Germline CDR1 and CDR2: SGHTA and FQGTGA. CDR3 loop: CASSASPGNYGYTF. CDR3 coding DNA: TGTGCCAGCAGCGCAAGTCCCGGGAACTATGGCTACACCTTC.

This chain uses TRBV11-1 with TRBJ1-1; D unclear. Trimming took off 2 bases at V and 5 bases at J, with 9 bases between the two ends. Per the germline V gene, CDR1 is SGHAT and CDR2 is FQDESV (reference sequence). There are 13 residues in the CDR3. The DNA for the CDR3 is TGTGCCAGCAGCTTACAGTTCAGGACTGAAGCTTTCTTT. It specifies CASSLQFRTEAFF. The complete variable domain, with remaining parts taken from reference TRBV11-1 and TRBJ1-1, reads EAEVAQSPRYKITEKSQAVAFWCDPISGHATLYWYRQILGQGPELLVQFQDESVVDDSQLPKDRFSAERLKGVDSTLKIQPAELGDSAMYLCASSLQFRTEAFFGQGTRLTVV.

The chain carries TRBV6-5 and TRBJ1-1; no definite D call. The CDR3 loop spans 15 amino acids. Germline CDR1 reads MNHEY; CDR2 reads SVGAGI. The V and J ends lost 0 bases and 0 bases respectively, with 8 bases between them. The CDR3, as DNA: TGTGCCAGCAGTTACTCGATACTGCTGAACACTGAAGCTTTCTTT. It translates to CASSYSILLNTEAFF.

V usage is TRBV6-2 or TRBV6-3 and J usage is TRBJ2-1; 14 nucleotides align to TRBD2. CDR1 is MNHEY, CDR2 SVGEGT, per germline. Losses at the gene ends were 2 bases for V and 7 bases for J; bases not matched to a gene: 7. The CDR3 is made up of 17 amino acids. CDR3 loop: CASSYVGGTSGRNEQFF. The CDR3 DNA reads TGTGCCAGCAGTTACGTGGGTGGGACTAGCGGGAGAAATGAGCAGTTCTTC.

The chain recombines TRBV4-1 with TRBJ1-2; 9 bases agree with TRBD1. The CDR3 is 16 residues long. The V gene end was trimmed by 1 base and the J gene end by 1 base; junction bases not matched to a gene: 4. CDR1 is MGHRA and CDR2 is YSYEKL in the germline V gene. This CDR3 is CASSQVGQGGNYGYTF. The CDR3, as DNA: TGCGCCAGCAGCCAAGTGGGACAGGGTGGTAACTATGGCTACACCTTC.

CDR3 nucleotides: TGTGCCAGCAGCTTAATCGGGACTTTAATAACCCCCTACTCCTACGAGCAGTACTTC. Protein: CASSLIGTLITPYSYEQYF. The chain has TRBV11-2 and TRBJ2-7, with D perhaps TRBD2 (6 bases). Trimming pared 2 bases from V and 0 bases from J, leaving 23 bases between. This CDR3 has 19 amino acids. Germline V gene lookup returns CDR1 SGHAT and CDR2 FQNNGV. The full variable domain, its missing parts supplied by reference TRBV11-2 and TRBJ2-7, is EAGVAQSPRYKIIEKRQSVAFWCNPISGHATLYWYQQILGQGPKLLIQFQNNGVVDDSQLPKDRFSAERLKGVDSTLKIQPAKLEDSAVYLCASSLIGTLITPYSYEQYFGPGTRLTVT.

J is TRBJ1-2 and V is TRBV12-5, with a weak D call TRBD1 (5 bases). The V gene lost 5 bases and the J gene lost 3 bases, with 10 bases spanning the gap. CDR3 length: 13 amino acids. CDR1 is LGHNT and CDR2 is FRNRAP in the germline V gene. The CDR3 sequence is CASGPGTYYGYTF. The DNA of the CDR3 is TGTGCTAGTGGTCCCGGGACTTACTATGGCTACACCTTC.